This is a list of T cell receptor beta chains from one sample in a study of shared clonotypes between healthy human individuals. The data were produced by immunoSEQ multiplex PCR, yet TCRdb's version contains in-frame clones alone and is incomplete. The table shows about 1.1 million clones, with approximately 77% occurring only once. Material: memory CD4+ T cells from PBMCs. The receptor set was obtained from a man between 18 and 35 years old in good health. Some clones in this sample may be carry-over from other donors' samples. The CDR3 runs from the conserved cysteine through the conserved F or W. D genes are given only for firm matches. Some rows have no size entry. The others give once, few or many, or a class for an expanded clone.

V gene	J gene	D gene	clone size	CDR3 DNA	CDR3 protein
TRBV27	TRBJ2-5	TRBD2	NA	TGTGCCAGCAGGAAAGCGTTACTAGCGGGAGACGAGGGGTTGGAGACCCAGTACTTC	CASRKALLAGDEGLETQYF
TRBV6-5	TRBJ1-1	TRBD1	NA	TGTGCCAGCAGCCCTAGGGGGCCCTCTGAAGCTTTCTTT	CASSPRGPSEAFF
TRBV28	TRBJ2-3	NA	NA	TGTGCCAGCAGTTTAAGGTCTCGGCGGGGAATGGAGTATTTT	CASSLRSRRGMEYF
TRBV5-1	TRBJ2-7	NA	NA	TGCGCCAGCAGGGTTGGGGCTGCCTACGAGCAGTACTTC	CASRVGAAYEQYF
TRBV7-9	TRBJ2-7	NA	NA	TGTGCCAGCAGAACCGGGGCCCAGGGGTACGAGCAGTACTTC	CASRTGAQGYEQYF
TRBV5-4	TRBJ1-2	TRBD1	few	TGTGCCAGCAGCCCCGACAGGGACGATGGCTACACCTTC	CASSPDRDDGYTF
TRBV2	TRBJ1-1	NA	many	TGTGCCAGCAAAGGGATGATGAACACTGAAGCTTTCTTT	CASKGMMNTEAFF
TRBV2	TRBJ2-7	TRBD1	NA	TGTGCCAGCAAGTTTAACAGGGGGTCCTACGAGCAGTACTTC	CASKFNRGSYEQYF
TRBV4-1	TRBJ2-5	TRBD2	few	TGCGCCAGCAGCCAAGGTCTAGCGGGAGCAGAGACCCAGTACTTC	CASSQGLAGAETQYF
TRBV9	TRBJ2-5	NA	NA	TGTGCCAGCAGCGTAGTGGGAGGCCCTGAAGAGACCCAGTACTTC	CASSVVGGPEETQYF
TRBV7-8	TRBJ1-5	NA	NA	TGTGCCAGCAGCTTAGCTCGGGGGGGTGCCCCTCAGCCCCAGCATTTT	CASSLARGGAPQPQHF
TRBV14	TRBJ1-1	NA	NA	TGTGCCAGCAGCCAAGATCTCTGGACTGAAGCTTTCTTT	CASSQDLWTEAFF
TRBV5-1	TRBJ2-5	NA	NA	TGCGCCAGCAGCCTCACTCGAGGGGAGACCCAGTACTTC	CASSLTRGETQYF
TRBV5-1	TRBJ1-1	NA	NA	TGCGCCAGCAGCCGAACCCCAGGGGACACTGAAGCTTTCTTT	CASSRTPGDTEAFF
TRBV5-1	TRBJ2-5	NA	NA	TGCGCCAGTCTCCGGGACGGGGAGGAGACCCAGTACTTC	CASLRDGEETQYF
TRBV7-8	TRBJ2-1	TRBD2	NA	TGTGCCAGCAGCTTCGGGGCGGGAGGGCCCGTTAATTACAATGAGCAGTTCTTC	CASSFGAGGPVNYNEQFF
TRBV7-2	TRBJ2-4	TRBD1	NA	TGTGCCAGCAGCTCGGACAGGGCTTCCAGGAACATTCAGTACTTC	CASSSDRASRNIQYF
TRBV7-8	TRBJ1-3	NA	few	TGTGCCAGCAGCCCAGACTTAAGGCCTGGAAACACCATATATTTT	CASSPDLRPGNTIYF
TRBV10-3	TRBJ2-7	TRBD1	NA	TGTGCCATCAGTGAGACTGGACAGGGAACCGAGCAGTACTTC	CAISETGQGTEQYF
TRBV29-1	TRBJ1-2	TRBD1	NA	TGCAGCGTCACAGGGGTTCCTAAAGGCTACACCTTC	CSVTGVPKGYTF
TRBV28	TRBJ1-3	NA	NA	TGTGCCAGCCGGGGGGGCGGCTCTGGAAACACCATATATTTT	CASRGGGSGNTIYF
TRBV5-1	TRBJ2-5	NA	once	TGCGCCAGCAGCTTGCAGGGAACAGAGACCCAGTACTTC	CASSLQGTETQYF
TRBV2	TRBJ2-7	NA	once	TGTGCCAGCAGTGAAGTTCCCGGGGTGGGGACCTACGAGCAGTACTTC	CASSEVPGVGTYEQYF
TRBV27	TRBJ1-4	NA	NA	TGTGCCAGCCGCCGGTTGCGAGAGGGGGAAAAACTGTTTTTT	CASRRLREGEKLFF
TRBV5-1	TRBJ2-1	NA	NA	TGCGCCAGCAGCCCCCCCGGACTACCAGAGAAGTTCTTC	CASSPPGLPEKFF
TRBV28	TRBJ2-2	NA	NA	TGTGCCAGCAAGGACAGTTCAAATAAAAACACCGGGGAGCTGTTTTTT	CASKDSSNKNTGELFF
TRBV11-2	TRBJ2-1	NA	NA	TGTGCCAGCAGCTTAGTGGGTAGCGCCTCCTACAATGAGCAGTTCTTC	CASSLVGSASYNEQFF
TRBV7-9	TRBJ1-4	NA	NA	TGTGCCAGCAGCTTAGGCAGGGGCAATGAAAAACTGTTTTTT	CASSLGRGNEKLFF
TRBV6-7	TRBJ2-6	TRBD1	NA	TGTGCCAGCAGGCGACAGGGAGTGCCCTCTGGGGCCAACGTCCTGACTTTC	CASRRQGVPSGANVLTF
TRBV2	TRBJ2-7	TRBD2	NA	TGTGCCAGCAGCGACGGGAGGGCCGGCTACGAGCAGTACTTC	CASSDGRAGYEQYF
TRBV7-2	TRBJ2-5	TRBD2	NA	TGTGCCAGCAGCCTTGGACTAGCGGGGACCGGGGGGTACCAAGAGACCCAGTACTTC	CASSLGLAGTGGYQETQYF
TRBV7-8	TRBJ2-2	NA	NA	TGTGCCAGCAGCCAAGTTGGGGGACACACCGGGGAGCTGTTTTTT	CASSQVGGHTGELFF
TRBV6-1	TRBJ2-7	TRBD1	NA	TGTGCCAGCAGTGGGGCGGGACAGGGTGGCTCCTACGAGCAGTACTTC	CASSGAGQGGSYEQYF
TRBV28	TRBJ2-1	NA	NA	TGTGCCAGCAGTTTAGCCCCCGGGGGAGAGCGGACCCCGGGTGAGCAGTTCTTC	CASSLAPGGERTPGEQFF
TRBV2	TRBJ2-7	NA	NA	TGTGCCAGCAGTGAAGGGCGGGCCCCTTCCTACGAGCAGTACTTC	CASSEGRAPSYEQYF
TRBV11-2	TRBJ2-3	NA	NA	TGTGCCAGCAGCATACAGGGTGCCGTCTGGGATACGCAGTATTTT	CASSIQGAVWDTQYF
TRBV10-2	TRBJ2-3	NA	once	TGCGCCAGCAGTCACAGGGCAGATACGCAGTATTTT	CASSHRADTQYF
TRBV28	TRBJ1-1	TRBD1	NA	TGTGCCAGTAGGAGGGCGGACAGGGTCAACACTGAAGCTTTCTTT	CASRRADRVNTEAFF
TRBV9	TRBJ2-2	TRBD2	NA	TGTGCCAGCAGCCCCCTCGGGAGGACCGGGGAGCTGTTTTTT	CASSPLGRTGELFF
TRBV5-1	TRBJ1-2	NA	many	TGCGCCAGCAGCATGCCGGGATTTCTCAACTATGGCTACACCTTC	CASSMPGFLNYGYTF
TRBV28	TRBJ2-7	TRBD2	NA	TGTGCCAGCAGTGGGACTAGCGGGATCAACGAGCAGTACTTC	CASSGTSGINEQYF
TRBV6-6	TRBJ1-6	NA	NA	TGTGCCAGCAGCACCGGGTTTCAAAATTCACCCCTCCACTTT	CASSTGFQNSPLHF
TRBV4-2	TRBJ2-7	NA	NA	TGTGCCAGCAGCCAAGGTTTCGACAGAGGCCTGACAGGAATCTATTACGAGCAGTACTTC	CASSQGFDRGLTGIYYEQYF
TRBV29-1	TRBJ1-1	TRBD1	few	TGCAGCGGGGGCTTCCGGGACAGTGAAGCTTTCTTT	CSGGFRDSEAFF
TRBV10-3	TRBJ1-5	NA	NA	TGTGCCATCAGTGAGTCCGCAGCTAGGACAATGAATCAGCCCCAGCATTTT	CAISESAARTMNQPQHF
TRBV7-9	TRBJ2-5	NA	NA	TGTGCCAGCAGCTTGGGATCCCCCGGCCAAGAGACCCAGTACTTC	CASSLGSPGQETQYF
TRBV7-3	TRBJ2-3	TRBD2	few	TGTGCCAGCAGCCGTCTAGCGGGAGTTCCAGATACGCAGTATTTT	CASSRLAGVPDTQYF
TRBV5-4	TRBJ2-1	TRBD1	NA	TGTGCCAGCAGCTACACCGGGACAGGGGGCTACAATGAGCAGTTCTTC	CASSYTGTGGYNEQFF
TRBV25-1	TRBJ2-7	TRBD2	few	TGTGCCAGCAGTTGGCTAGCGGGAGAAAGCGAGCAGTACTTC	CASSWLAGESEQYF
TRBV2	TRBJ2-1	TRBD2	NA	TGTGCCAGCAGGGGGGGACTAGCGCGGTTCGATGAGCAGTTCTTC	CASRGGLARFDEQFF
TRBV4-1	TRBJ1-5	NA	NA	TGCGCCAGCAGCCAAGGGGGTGCCTGGGGGCAACAGCCCCAGCATTTT	CASSQGGAWGQQPQHF
TRBV5-1	TRBJ2-1	TRBD2	NA	TGCGCCAGCACCGATAGCGGGAGCCTTAGCTACAATGAGCAGTTCTTC	CASTDSGSLSYNEQFF
TRBV7-3	TRBJ2-1	NA	NA	TGTGCCAGCAGCTCCCTCCCGTCAGGGTCCTACAATGAGCAGTTCTTC	CASSSLPSGSYNEQFF